Reported below is one T cell receptor (beta chain). Its target is unknown. This entry belongs to a study of lymphopenia after photon versus proton radiotherapy. Study findings and constraints: Under photons, naive T cells and diversity fell while effector/memory populations rose. Survival link was tested only in deceased patients; proton benefit remains a possibility.

Trimming cost V 5 bases and J 3 bases, with 20 bases left between them. The CDR3 runs to 16 residues. Per the germline V gene, CDR1 is KGHSH and CDR2 is LQKENI. The data were produced by immunoSEQ multiplex PCR, yet TCRdb's version contains in-frame clones alone and is incomplete. The sample lists under 65,000 clones, 84% occurring once. The sequence came from a man in his 60s with pancreatic cancer. The specimen comprised peripheral blood, sampled from a patient treated with proton-based radiotherapy. The V and J genes are TRBV18 and TRBJ2-7, with D tentatively TRBD1 (6 bases). The CDR3 here is CASSTSTGSLVYEQYF. CDR3 nucleotide sequence: TGTGCCAGCTCAACTTCGACAGGCTCCTTGGTCTACGAGCAGTACTTC.